The 3 T cell receptor beta chains below were found in one sample sequenced in a study of blood T cell repertoires in COVID-19. TCRdb's table, derived via immunoSEQ multiplex PCR, lists solely in-frame clones and lacks some. The sample includes approximately 280,000 clones, roughly 80% of them seen just once. Sequencing input: PBMCs or T cells enriched from blood (not recorded which). The receptors here all came from a man aged 40-49 years who had been exposed to COVID-19.

The rearrangement links TRBV7-9 to TRBJ2-3; the D is unclear. Germline-derived CDR1 and CDR2 are SEHNR and FQNEAQ (reference sequence). V lost 4 bases and J lost 5, with 13 bases in between. The CDR3 length is 14 residues. Here the CDR3 DNA reads TGTGCCAGCAGCTCAAAACGACTGTTAGATACGCAGTATTTT. This gives the protein CASSSKRLLDTQYF. Filled out from reference TRBV7-9 and TRBJ2-3, the complete variable domain reads DTGVSQNPRHKITKRGQNVTFRCDPISEHNRLYWYRQTLGQGPEFLTYFQNEAQLEKSRLLSDRFSAERPKGSFSTLEIQRTEQGDSAMYLCASSSKRLLDTQYFGPGTRLTVL.

The chain is built from TRBV5-1 and TRBJ2-7, with TRBD1 identical over 10 bases. The germline V gene encodes CDR1 SGHRS and CDR2 YFSETQ. The length of the CDR3 is 15 residues. After removal of 3 bases from V and 7 bases from J, the junction contained 10 bases not matched to a gene. CDR3 region: CASSWTGTGEGEQYF. The DNA for the CDR3 is TGCGCCAGCAGCTGGACCGGGACAGGGGAAGGAGAGCAGTACTTC.

This chain joins TRBV14 and TRBJ2-5, with 8 nucleotides matching TRBD2. The ends lost 0 bases at V and 5 bases at J; junction bases unmatched: 17. This CDR3 is built from 19 residues. Germline V CDR1 and CDR2: SGHDN, FVKESK. The CDR3 DNA sequence: TGTGCCAGCAGCCAAGAAAAAAGTACTCCGGGACTAGTGCGTGAGACCCAGTACTTC. Protein sequence: CASSQEKSTPGLVRETQYF.